This T cell receptor beta chain was recorded in a study of CD8+ T cells in alopecia areata. This clone was counted a few times. Antigen unknown. This sample's treatment: oral pan-JAK inhibitor, 5-10 mg twice daily. Researchers gathered lesional scalp punch biopsies and peripheral blood from patients with alopecia areata. From PBMCs, CD4+ and CD8+ T cells were sorted. V gave up 4 bases and J gave up 1 base, with 14 bases separating them. This CDR3 contains 15 residues. CDR1 and CDR2 from the germline V gene are MGHRA and YSYEKL. cDNA reverse transcribed from extracted RNA served as the sequencing template. Clones were sequenced by immunoSEQ multiplex PCR, and TCRdb holds only the in-frame ones, with some missing. The data contain about 140,000 clones, 45% to 60% of them singletons. Findings and caveats of the study: Affected scalp, especially in alopecia totalis/universalis, had a higher clonality than normal scalp did.

The input for sequencing was CD8+ T cells sorted from blood, taken at week 4, from a patient treated with tofacitinib. V and J are TRBV4-1 and TRBJ2-7; D gene ambiguous. The TCR was taken from a human donor with alopecia areata. The CDR3 DNA reads TGCGCCAGCAGCCCGACCCTTCCCAAATCCTACGAGCAGTACTTC. Translating it yields CASSPTLPKSYEQYF.